This T cell receptor beta chain was captured by sequencing in a study of chemoradiotherapy in HPV16-positive cancers. The repertoire was sequenced with immunoSEQ multiplex PCR; TCRdb's copy has only in-frame clones and lacks some. The sample includes several hundred clones, more than 85% seen only once; the top ten take approximately 5%. V was cut by 4 bases and J by 0 bases, with 11 bases left in between. The germline gives CDR1 SGHDT, CDR2 YYEEEE. This CDR3 is built from 14 residues. Over chemoradiotherapy, repertoires were sampled more than once. This TCR was recovered from a human donor with HPV-associated anogenital cancer. V usage is TRBV5-6 and J usage is TRBJ2-7; possibly TRBD2 for D (5 bases). The sample consisted of tumor tissue, taken from a patient who underwent chemoradiotherapy. CDR3 in DNA: TGTGCCAGCAGCATCGGGGAAGACTCCTACGAGCAGTACGTC. As protein: CASSIGEDSYEQYV.